The rows below give T cell receptor beta chains drawn from one sample of a study of blood T cell repertoires in COVID-19. The protocol was immunoSEQ multiplex PCR, while the TCRdb copy is restricted to in-frame clones and leaves out a portion. The table has approximately 220,000 clones, roughly 84% seen once; the top ten hold around 3%. The source material was peripheral blood. These receptors were taken from a man in his forties or fifties who had recovered from COVID-19. CDR3s include the opening cysteine and the closing phenylalanine or tryptophan. A D gene is named only where the DNA matches it firmly. The size field is filled for only some rows; it gives once, few, many or a size class.

j_call cdr3_length d_call v_call clone_size cdr3_nt cdr3_aa
TRBJ1-1 16 NA TRBV10-2 once TGCGCCAGCAGTGAGTCACAGACCACAGGGAGCACTGAAGCTTTCTTT CASSESQTTGSTEAFF
TRBJ1-1 13 NA TRBV27 few TGTGCCAGCAGTTTGAGAGAGAACACTGAAGCTTTCTTT CASSLRENTEAFF
TRBJ2-4 14 NA TRBV6-1 NA TGTGCCAGCAGTGACCGAGACTTAAAAAACATTCAGTACTTC CASSDRDLKNIQYF
TRBJ2-7 16 NA TRBV19 once TGTGCCAGTAGTATGGACCGGGATTACCCACGCTACGAGCAGTACTTC CASSMDRDYPRYEQYF
TRBJ1-3 14 NA TRBV5-1 NA TGCGCCAGCAGTACGGGGGGCGTCGGAAACACCATATATTTT CASSTGGVGNTIYF
TRBJ1-4 15 TRBD1 TRBV18 NA TGTGCCAGCTCACCACCCTGGGACAGGGATGAAAAACTGTTTTTT CASSPPWDRDEKLFF
TRBJ1-2 15 NA TRBV6-6 NA TGTGCCAGCACCTACGGACAGCCTAGGGGCTATGGCTACACCTTC CASTYGQPRGYGYTF
TRBJ1-1 17 NA TRBV5-6 NA TGTGCCAGCAGCTTGCTTCAAAAAGCGGGACCGAACACTGAAGCTTTCTTT CASSLLQKAGPNTEAFF
TRBJ2-1 14 NA TRBV9 NA TGTGCCAGCAGCGCCAACCAGGGGGGCAATGAGCAGTTCTTC CASSANQGGNEQFF
TRBJ2-7 14 NA TRBV28 few TGTGCCAGCAGTTTAAAGTTGCGGCCCTACGAGCAGTACTTC CASSLKLRPYEQYF
TRBJ2-5 16 NA TRBV7-2 once TGTGCCAGCAGCTTAGGTTCTGGGTCAGGGCTGGAGACCCAGTACTTC CASSLGSGSGLETQYF
TRBJ2-1 16 TRBD2 TRBV27 NA TGTGCCAGCAGTTTATCCGCTAGCGGGAGTCAGAATGAGCAGTTCTTC CASSLSASGSQNEQFF
TRBJ2-3 14 NA TRBV18 NA TGTGCCAGCTCACTCTCCACTAGCACAGATACGCAGTATTTT CASSLSTSTDTQYF
TRBJ2-7 15 NA TRBV15 once TGTGCCACCAGCACAGGCCTACAGGGCTCCTACGAGCAGTACTTC CATSTGLQGSYEQYF
TRBJ2-7 18 TRBD2 TRBV4-1 NA TGCGCCAGCAGCCAAACCCGGGGGAGGGGCCTCTCCTCCTACGAGCAGTACTTC CASSQTRGRGLSSYEQYF
TRBJ1-6 15 NA TRBV21-1 NA TGTGCCAGCAGCAAGACAGGTCCAAGGGGTTCACCCCTCCACTTT CASSKTGPRGSPLHF
TRBJ2-7 13 NA TRBV12-3/TRBV12-4 NA TGTGCCAGCAGTTTCGCGGTAACCTACGAGCAGTACTTC CASSFAVTYEQYF
TRBJ2-2 16 NA TRBV18 NA TGTGCCAGCTCACCCCCGGGACTGACAAACACCGGGGAGCTGTTTTTT CASSPPGLTNTGELFF
TRBJ2-7 16 TRBD2 TRBV6-1 few TGTGCCAGCAGTGATCAACTAGCGGGAGGGCCTTACGAGCAGTACTTC CASSDQLAGGPYEQYF
TRBJ2-1 18 NA TRBV3-1/TRBV3-2 NA TGTGCCAGCAGCCAAGTGCGTTGGGAGGCGGGAAAGTACAATGAGCAGTTCTTC CASSQVRWEAGKYNEQFF
TRBJ2-1 14 NA TRBV6-2/TRBV6-3 NA TGTGCCAGCAGTTTTGGGACTGACTACAATGAGCAGTTCTTC CASSFGTDYNEQFF
TRBJ2-7 15 NA TRBV28 few TGTGCCAGCAGTTCGCCCGGCGGCAACTCCTACGAGCAGTACTTC CASSSPGGNSYEQYF
TRBJ2-1 14 TRBD2 TRBV29-1 few TGCAGCGGCACTAGCGGGAGCTCCTACAATGAGCAGTTCTTC CSGTSGSSYNEQFF
TRBJ1-1 13 NA TRBV7-9 NA TGTGCCAGCAGCGCCGGGGGGGTCACTGAAGCTTTCTTT CASSAGGVTEAFF
TRBJ2-2 15 TRBD1 TRBV6-5 NA TGTGCCAGCAGTTTCACAGGGGGCTTGGCCGGGGAGCTGTTTTTT CASSFTGGLAGELFF
TRBJ2-3 13 NA TRBV2 NA TGTGCCAGCAGTGATTACTTGCGTAATACGCAGTATTTT CASSDYLRNTQYF
TRBJ2-3 16 TRBD1 TRBV19 NA TGTGCCAGTACTCTTACCGGGACAGCCAGCACAGATACGCAGTATTTT CASTLTGTASTDTQYF
TRBJ2-3 13 NA TRBV29-1 NA TGCAGCGCCAGGGGCGGCTTCGCAGATACGCAGTATTTT CSARGGFADTQYF
TRBJ2-7 14 TRBD2 TRBV18 NA TGTGCCAGCTCCTCTGCGGGAGGGAATTACGAGCAGTACTTC CASSSAGGNYEQYF
TRBJ1-1 11 NA TRBV20-1 few TGCAGTGCTAGCCGCAACCTAGAAGCTTTCTTT CSASRNLEAFF
TRBJ1-2 13 NA TRBV12-3/TRBV12-4 NA TGTGCCAGCAGTTTATCTACTAACTATGGCTACACCTTC CASSLSTNYGYTF
TRBJ2-1 15 TRBD2 TRBV13 NA TGTGCCAGCAGCCCAGGGACTAGCGGAAACAATGAGCAGTTCTTC CASSPGTSGNNEQFF
TRBJ2-3 15 NA TRBV5-6 NA TGTGCCAGCCGTGGAAGGGGTGCGAGCACAGATACGCAGTATTTT CASRGRGASTDTQYF
TRBJ1-3 13 NA TRBV6-5 NA TGTGCCAGCTTTATTACGACCGGGAACACCATATATTTT CASFITTGNTIYF
TRBJ1-2 15 NA TRBV19 NA TGTGCCAGTAGTAATCGGGTGAAAGCTAACTATGGCTACACCTTC CASSNRVKANYGYTF
TRBJ2-7 14 TRBD1 TRBV7-8 few TGTGCCAGCAGCTGGCGACAGGGAATTTCCGAGCAGTACTTC CASSWRQGISEQYF
TRBJ2-7 16 NA TRBV27 few TGTGCCAGCAGTTTATTAACTAGCCCCCCCACATACGAGCAGTACTTC CASSLLTSPPTYEQYF
TRBJ1-3 14 NA TRBV7-8 NA TGTGCCAGCAGGGTGGGGGGAGCTGGAAACACCATATATTTT CASRVGGAGNTIYF
TRBJ1-6 14 NA TRBV19 few TGTGCCAGTAGTATAGTTGGGGCTGGGTCACCCCTCCACTTT CASSIVGAGSPLHF
TRBJ1-5 13 NA TRBV12-3/TRBV12-4 few TGTGCCAGCAGCCGGCGGGGGTCTCAGCCCCAGCATTTT CASSRRGSQPQHF
TRBJ2-5 16 NA TRBV27 NA TGTGCCAGCAGTTCCCGTATAAGGGGGTGGGCAGAGACCCAGTACTTC CASSSRIRGWAETQYF